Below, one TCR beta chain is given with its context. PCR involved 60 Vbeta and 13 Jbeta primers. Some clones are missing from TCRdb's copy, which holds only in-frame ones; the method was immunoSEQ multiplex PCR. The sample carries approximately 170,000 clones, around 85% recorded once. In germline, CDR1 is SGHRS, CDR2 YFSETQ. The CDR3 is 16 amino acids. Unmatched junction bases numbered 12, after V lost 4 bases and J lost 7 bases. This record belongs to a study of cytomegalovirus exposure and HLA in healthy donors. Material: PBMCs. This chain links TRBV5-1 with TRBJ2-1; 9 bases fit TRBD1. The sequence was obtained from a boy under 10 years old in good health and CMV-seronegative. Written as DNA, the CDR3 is TGCGCCAGCAGCCCCGGTCCGGGACAGGGTGGAAATGAGCAGTTCTTC. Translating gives CASSPGPGQGGNEQFF.